This T cell receptor beta chain is drawn from a study of blood T cell repertoires in COVID-19. The overall study: Collection of acute and convalescent COVID-19 samples took place in the United States, Italy and Spain. PBMCs, B-cell-depleted T cells, or T cells were the source of the cDNA or gDNA that made up the material.

Original methodology: Estimation of nucleated cell counts was performed using reference gene primer amplification. TCRdb keeps only in-frame clones here, not all; method: immunoSEQ multiplex PCR. The V and J calls and the clone size are those of that table, but D and trimming were determined from the DNA. The sample records fewer than 350,000 clones, almost 85% being singletons. Trimming shortened V by 5 bases and J by 5 bases, and 10 bases separated the two germline ends. CDR3 length equals 12 residues. The TCR sequence derives from a human donor in a cohort sampled during active COVID-19. The material sequenced was peripheral blood. The chain couples TRBV12-3 or TRBV12-4 to TRBJ2-7; D is perhaps TRBD1 (6 bases). CDR3 residues: CASSPGVDEQYF. CDR3 bases: TGTGCCAGCAGTCCAGGGGTCGACGAGCAGTACTTC.